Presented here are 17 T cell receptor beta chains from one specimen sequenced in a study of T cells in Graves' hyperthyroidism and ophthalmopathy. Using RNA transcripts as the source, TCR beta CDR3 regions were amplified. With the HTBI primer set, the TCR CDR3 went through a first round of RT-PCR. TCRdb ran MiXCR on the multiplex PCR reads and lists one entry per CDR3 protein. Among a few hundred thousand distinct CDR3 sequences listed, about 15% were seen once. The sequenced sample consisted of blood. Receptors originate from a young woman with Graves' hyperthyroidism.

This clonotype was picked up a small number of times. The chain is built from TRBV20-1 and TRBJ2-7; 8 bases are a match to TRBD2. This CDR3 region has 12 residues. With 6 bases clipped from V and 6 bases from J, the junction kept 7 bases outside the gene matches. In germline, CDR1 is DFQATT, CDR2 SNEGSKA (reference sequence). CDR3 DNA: TGCAGTGCGCAGCGGGAGAGTACCGAGCAGTACTTC. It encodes CSAQRESTEQYF.

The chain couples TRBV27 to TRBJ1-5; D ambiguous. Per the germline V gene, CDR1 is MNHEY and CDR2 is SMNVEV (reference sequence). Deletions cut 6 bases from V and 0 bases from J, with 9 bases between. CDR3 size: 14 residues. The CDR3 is CASRPRGSNQPQHF. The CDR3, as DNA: TGTGCCAGCAGGCCCCGGGGTAGCAATCAGCCCCAGCATTTT.

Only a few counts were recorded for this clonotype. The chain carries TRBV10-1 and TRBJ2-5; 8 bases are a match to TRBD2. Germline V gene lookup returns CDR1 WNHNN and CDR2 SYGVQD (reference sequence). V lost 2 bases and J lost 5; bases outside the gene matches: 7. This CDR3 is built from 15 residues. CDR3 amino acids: CASSEETGGPETQYF. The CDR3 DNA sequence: TGCGCCAGCAGTGAGGAGACGGGAGGGCCGGAGACCCAGTACTTC.

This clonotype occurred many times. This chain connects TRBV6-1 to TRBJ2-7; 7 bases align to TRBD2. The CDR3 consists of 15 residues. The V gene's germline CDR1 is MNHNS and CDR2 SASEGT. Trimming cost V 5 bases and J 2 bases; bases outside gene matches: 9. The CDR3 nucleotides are TGTGCCAGCAGTCGACCGGGAGGATCCACCTACGAGCAGTACTTC. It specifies CASSRPGGSTYEQYF.

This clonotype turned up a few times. This CDR3 is CASSPPSGTGLNTEAFF. Written as DNA, the CDR3 is TGTGCCAGCTCACCTCCGTCCGGGACAGGGCTGAACACTGAAGCTTTCTTT. The chain uses TRBV18 and TRBJ1-1; 9 bases are shared with TRBD1. Germline lookup yields CDR1 KGHSH and CDR2 LQKENI. Trimming at V came to 3 bases and at J to 0 bases, leaving 8 bases not matched to a gene. The CDR3 has 17 amino acids.

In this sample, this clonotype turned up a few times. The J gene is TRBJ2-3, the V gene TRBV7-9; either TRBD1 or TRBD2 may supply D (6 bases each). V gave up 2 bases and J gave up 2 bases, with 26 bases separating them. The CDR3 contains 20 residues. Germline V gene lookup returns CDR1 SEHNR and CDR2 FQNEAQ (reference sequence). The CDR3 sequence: CASSLKQGDVGSGVTDTQYF. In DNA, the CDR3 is TGTGCCAGCAGCTTAAAACAGGGAGATGTGGGGTCGGGAGTCACAGATACGCAGTATTTT.

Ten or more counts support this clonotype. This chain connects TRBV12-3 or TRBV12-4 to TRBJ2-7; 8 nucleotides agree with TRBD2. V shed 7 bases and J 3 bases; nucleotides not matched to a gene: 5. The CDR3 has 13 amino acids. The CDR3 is CASTSLADYEQYF. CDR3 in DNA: TGTGCCAGCACCTCACTAGCGGACTACGAGCAGTACTTC.

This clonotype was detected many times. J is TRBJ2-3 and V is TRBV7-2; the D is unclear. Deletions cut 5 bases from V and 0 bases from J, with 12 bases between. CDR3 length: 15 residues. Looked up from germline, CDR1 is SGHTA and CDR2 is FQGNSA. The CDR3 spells CASSRSVRSTDTQYF. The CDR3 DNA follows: TGTGCCAGCAGCCGGTCTGTCCGCAGCACAGATACGCAGTATTTT.

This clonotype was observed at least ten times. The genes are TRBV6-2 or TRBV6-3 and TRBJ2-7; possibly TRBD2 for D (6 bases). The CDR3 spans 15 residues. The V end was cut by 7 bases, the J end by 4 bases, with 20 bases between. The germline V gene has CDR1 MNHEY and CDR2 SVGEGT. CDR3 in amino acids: CASTSGAGPAYEQYF. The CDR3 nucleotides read TGTGCCAGCACCTCCGGCGCGGGACCGGCGTACGAGCAGTACTTC.

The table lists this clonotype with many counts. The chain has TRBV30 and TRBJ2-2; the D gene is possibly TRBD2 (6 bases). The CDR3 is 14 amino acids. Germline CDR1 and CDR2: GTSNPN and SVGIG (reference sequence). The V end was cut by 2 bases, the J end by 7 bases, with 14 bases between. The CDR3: CAWSFGTPGGELFF. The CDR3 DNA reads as TGTGCCTGGAGTTTCGGGACTCCGGGCGGGGAGCTGTTTTTT.

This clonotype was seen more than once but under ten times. The CDR3 bases are TGCGCCAGCAGCCCGGAGCGTGCGCCGAACACTGAAGCTTTCTTT. Residues: CASSPERAPNTEAFF. The genes are TRBV4-1 and TRBJ1-1; D call uncertain. V lost 4 bases, J lost 1 base, and 13 bases lay in between. The CDR3 sequence is 15 residues long. CDR1 and CDR2 (germline): MGHRA, YSYEKL.

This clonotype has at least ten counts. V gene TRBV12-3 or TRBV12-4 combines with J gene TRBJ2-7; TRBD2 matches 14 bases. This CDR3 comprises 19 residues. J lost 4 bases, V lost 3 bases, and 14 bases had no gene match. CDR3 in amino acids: CASSLQSQTSGRASYEQYF. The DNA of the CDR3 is TGTGCCAGCAGTTTGCAATCTCAGACTAGCGGGAGGGCCTCTTACGAGCAGTACTTC.

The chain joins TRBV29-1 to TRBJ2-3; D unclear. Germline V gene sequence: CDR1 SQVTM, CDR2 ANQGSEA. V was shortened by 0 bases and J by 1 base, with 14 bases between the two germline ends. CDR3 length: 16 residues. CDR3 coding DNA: TGCAGCGTTGAAGATGGGTACCCACCCCGCACAGATACGCAGTATTTT. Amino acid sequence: CSVEDGYPPRTDTQYF.

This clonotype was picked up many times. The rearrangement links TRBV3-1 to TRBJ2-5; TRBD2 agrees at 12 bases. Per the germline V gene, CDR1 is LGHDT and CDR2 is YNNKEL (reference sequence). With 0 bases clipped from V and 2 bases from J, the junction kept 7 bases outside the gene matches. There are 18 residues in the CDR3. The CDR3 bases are TGTGCCAGCAGCCAAGAGTTACTAGCGGGAGGTCGACAAGAGACCCAGTACTTC. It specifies CASSQELLAGGRQETQYF.

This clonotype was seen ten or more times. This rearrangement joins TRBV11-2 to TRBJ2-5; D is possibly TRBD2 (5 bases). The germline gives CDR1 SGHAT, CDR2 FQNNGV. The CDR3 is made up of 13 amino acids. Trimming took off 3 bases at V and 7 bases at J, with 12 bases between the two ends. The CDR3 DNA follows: TGTGCCAGCAGCTTGGCGCCGGCGGGGACCCAGTACTTC. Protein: CASSLAPAGTQYF.

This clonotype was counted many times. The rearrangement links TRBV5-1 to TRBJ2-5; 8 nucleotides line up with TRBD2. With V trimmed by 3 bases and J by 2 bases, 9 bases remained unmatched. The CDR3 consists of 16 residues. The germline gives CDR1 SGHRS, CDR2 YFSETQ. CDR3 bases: TGCGCCAGCAGCTCCATCGGGACTAGGGGGCAAGAGACCCAGTACTTC. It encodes CASSSIGTRGQETQYF.

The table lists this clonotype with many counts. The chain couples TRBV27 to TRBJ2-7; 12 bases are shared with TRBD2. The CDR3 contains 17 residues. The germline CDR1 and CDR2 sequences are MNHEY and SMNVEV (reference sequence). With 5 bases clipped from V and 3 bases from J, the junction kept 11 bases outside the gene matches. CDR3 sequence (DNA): TGTGCCAGCAGTCAACGGACTAGCGGGATTATGGTCTACGAGCAGTACTTC. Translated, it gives CASSQRTSGIMVYEQYF.